What follows describes a single T cell receptor (beta chain). Its specificity is not known. This sample was taken from a study of shared clonotypes between healthy human individuals. Whole-study context: Aged 18 to 49, the donors were two women and three men. Study results and caveats: Non-shared clonotypes had lower generation probabilities than those shared by all four donors.

This CDR3 contains 14 residues. Those who donated were healthy HIV-negative adults, with no recent acute infections or vaccinations reported. Subsets obtained from CD4+ cells comprised CD45RA+ naive and CD45RA-negative memory cells. Using immunoSEQ multiplex PCR, the repertoire was profiled, and TCRdb retains in-frame clones only, with some absent. Seen here are about 520,000 clones, approximately 95% observed once, and the top ten hold about 0.059%. The genes are TRBV21-1 and TRBJ2-7; the table calls TRBD2, which could not be checked here. TRBV21-1 is shown as a pseudogene. The source is a woman under 40 in good health. Sequencing was carried out using naive CD4+ T cells sorted from blood. Subset: CD45RA+ positively selected. For the CDR3, the DNA is TGTGCCAGCATCGGACTAGCGGGAAAGGGCGAGCAGTACTTC. Translated: CASIGLAGKGEQYF.